The clone carrying this T cell receptor (beta chain) was seen many times. What it binds is not known. TCRdb processed the 5' RACE reads anew with MiXCR; each CDR3 protein has one entry. The sample has hundreds of thousands of distinct CDR3 sequences, more than 9% seen once. There are 14 residues in the CDR3. With 1 base clipped from V and 7 bases from J, the junction kept 6 bases outside the gene matches. CDR1 and CDR2 (germline): LGHDT, YNNKEL (reference sequence). These data belong to a study of identical twins. Study-wide points: Among out-of-frame alpha sequences shared by twins, low generation probability occurred in excess. In zero-insertion analyses, partial confounding could arise from invariant MAIT and iNKT cells.

This same sample was also part of a study on yellow fever vaccine responses in identical twins.

The sequenced sample consisted of PBMCs. The clonotype originates from a young woman in good health. The chain employs TRBV3-1 and TRBJ2-5; 7 bases line up with TRBD2. CDR3 DNA: TGTGCCAGCAGCCAAGGCGGCGGGAGAGGGACCCAGTACTTC. Protein product: CASSQGGGRGTQYF.